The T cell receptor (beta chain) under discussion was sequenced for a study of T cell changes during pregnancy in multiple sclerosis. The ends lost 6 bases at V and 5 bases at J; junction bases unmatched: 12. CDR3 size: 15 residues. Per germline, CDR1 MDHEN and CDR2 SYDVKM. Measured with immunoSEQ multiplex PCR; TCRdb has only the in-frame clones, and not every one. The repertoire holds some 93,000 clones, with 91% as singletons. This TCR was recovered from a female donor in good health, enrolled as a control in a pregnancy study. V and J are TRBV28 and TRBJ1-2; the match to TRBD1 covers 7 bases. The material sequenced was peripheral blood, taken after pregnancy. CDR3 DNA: TGTGCCAGCAGCCCAATGGCAGGGGGGTTATATGGCTACACCTTC. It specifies CASSPMAGGLYGYTF.